At least ten counts were recorded for the clone carrying this T cell receptor beta chain. What it binds is unknown. The CDR3 loop spans 15 amino acids. V lost 0 bases to trimming and J lost 5 bases; unmatched junction nucleotides: 6. Germline V gene lookup returns CDR1 SGDLS and CDR2 YYNGEE. The sample is drawn from a study of T cells in Graves' hyperthyroidism and ophthalmopathy. Whole-study results and caveats: Ophthalmopathy and stable hyperthyroidism were separated by a 13 V-J model.

Researchers took RNA transcripts and amplified the TCR beta CDR3 regions from them. The HTBI set primed first-round TCR CDR3 RT-PCR. TCRdb redid the calling of the multiplex PCR reads with MiXCR, one entry per CDR3 protein. The profile covers roughly 400,000 distinct CDR3 sequences, with about 14% appearing a single time and over 25% taken by the ten largest. The sequencing sample was made of blood. The clonotype was recovered from a man in his fifties with Graves' ophthalmopathy. V and J are TRBV9 and TRBJ2-5; 8 nucleotides line up with TRBD2. This chain's CDR3 is CASSVAPREGETQYF. CDR3 DNA: TGTGCCAGCAGCGTAGCCCCTCGGGAGGGGGAGACCCAGTACTTC.